Listed below are T cell receptor beta chains from one sample, sequenced in a study of T cell repertoires in cytomegalovirus infection. TCRdb passed the reads through MiXCR, listing each CDR3 protein once. The sample contains around 540,000 distinct CDR3 sequences, 33% of which appear only once. No antigen has been identified for these receptors. The starting material was cultured PBMCs, obtained from culture after CMV antigen stimulation. All receptors derive from a human donor in good health (CMV status not recorded). Some clones in this sample may be carry-over from other donors' samples. Both conserved end residues are part of each CDR3.

j_call	v_call	cdr3_aa
TRBJ1-2	TRBV6-5	CASSYSRRKVQGGGYTF
TRBJ1-2	TRBV4-1	CASSQDRRQGIDGYTF
TRBJ2-3	TRBV6-1	CASSELEGIPQYF
TRBJ1-2	TRBV12-3/TRBV12-4	CASSLGAEIGYTF
TRBJ1-5	TRBV5-5	CASSAGGGFSLNQPQHF
TRBJ2-1	TRBV7-9	CASSLGTADNEQFF
TRBJ2-1	TRBV7-2	CASTRGTNEQFF
TRBJ2-1	TRBV11-2	CASSLSTGDEQFF
TRBJ2-5	TRBV9	CASSDSGTPERETQYF
TRBJ1-1	TRBV7-4	CASSVFGEGTENTEAFF
TRBJ1-1	TRBV7-8	CASSHLGGESGEAFF
TRBJ2-5	TRBV6-1	CATLVGLAVQETQYF
TRBJ1-4	TRBV28	CASWGTVNEKLFF
TRBJ2-1	TRBV6-4	CASSDSGGYNEQFF
TRBJ2-3	TRBV6-6	CASSYGVAATDTQYF
TRBJ2-6	TRBV6-1	CASMQGLVSGANVLTF
TRBJ2-1	TRBV14	CASSPRGRERNEQFF
TRBJ2-3	TRBV10-3	CAISAPSASTDTQYF
TRBJ1-3	TRBV7-2	CASSKDSGGSGNTIYF
TRBJ2-2	TRBV6-2/TRBV6-3	CASRRIPGQGASNTGELFF
TRBJ2-1	TRBV11-3	CATRPGTSGGRPIF
TRBJ2-7	TRBV12-3/TRBV12-4	CASSLSSTSYEQYF
TRBJ2-5	TRBV25-1	CASSASGTETQYF
TRBJ1-1	TRBV15	CATSRVGGGGRNTEAFF
TRBJ1-5	TRBV30	CAPQLANQPQHF
TRBJ2-1	TRBV7-2	CASSFDRGPYNEQFF
TRBJ1-2	TRBV12-3/TRBV12-4	CASSFGGPYTF
TRBJ1-2	TRBV29-1	CSVFQGTNYGYTF
TRBJ2-1	TRBV19	CASNSGRAGYNEQFF
TRBJ2-2	TRBV23-1	CASSQSRGGELFF
TRBJ2-7	TRBV7-6	CASSATGGPSSYEQYF
TRBJ2-7	TRBV18	CASSPSQGAYEQYF
TRBJ2-1	TRBV27	CASSLSTEYNEQFF
TRBJ2-5	TRBV6-5	CASSWGTAQETQYF
TRBJ2-2	TRBV2	CASSGTSGRANTGELFF
TRBJ2-1	TRBV7-2	CASSRALRPPREFF
TRBJ2-5	TRBV7-2	CASSYVRAAQETQYF
TRBJ2-5	TRBV20-1	CSASTIPWGGSQYF
TRBJ2-1	TRBV4-1	CASSQAGATGNEQFF
TRBJ2-2	TRBV7-2	CASSRGLAGGNTGELFF
TRBJ2-2	TRBV7-2	CASSLGGGRPNTGELFF
TRBJ2-2	TRBV20-1	CSAAPGGANTGGLFF
TRBJ2-2	TRBV19	CASSWTGRNTGELFF
TRBJ1-1	TRBV27	CASSYEGLSTEAFF
TRBJ2-2	TRBV28	CASSTPGGGPTGELFF
TRBJ1-2	TRBV19	CASSKSWGRLSGYTF
TRBJ2-1	TRBV6-2/TRBV6-3	CASKQPHLAGGNEQFF
TRBJ1-1	TRBV28	CASSPFTGHTEAFF
TRBJ2-1	TRBV12-3/TRBV12-4	CASSLGLAPPNEQFF
TRBJ1-1	TRBV6-5	CASSLTGLDTEAFF
TRBJ2-7	TRBV6-5	CASSYSSGSYEQYF
TRBJ1-2	TRBV28	CASRPPQRLLYGYTF
TRBJ2-7	TRBV4-1	CASSQVRQAHEQYF
TRBJ1-2	TRBV19	CASSAVEGSANYGYTF
TRBJ2-4	TRBV19	CASSKQGALDIQYF
TRBJ1-4	TRBV4-3	CASSQGEPEEKLFF
TRBJ2-1	TRBV6-2/TRBV6-3	CASNGREGHSYNEQFF
TRBJ2-7	TRBV12-3/TRBV12-4	CASSLTGSFDEQYF
TRBJ2-1	TRBV19	CASSMGGLSYNEQFF